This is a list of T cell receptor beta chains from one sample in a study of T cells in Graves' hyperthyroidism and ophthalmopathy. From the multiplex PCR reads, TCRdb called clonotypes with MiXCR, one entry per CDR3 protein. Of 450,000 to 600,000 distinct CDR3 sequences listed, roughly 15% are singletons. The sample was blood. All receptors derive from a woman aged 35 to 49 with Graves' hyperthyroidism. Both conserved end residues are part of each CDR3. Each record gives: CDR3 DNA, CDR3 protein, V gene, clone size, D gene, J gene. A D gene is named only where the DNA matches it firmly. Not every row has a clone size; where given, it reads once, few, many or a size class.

TGTGCCTGGAACTCCATCCCCGCGAGGGAGCTGTTTTTT	CAWNSIPARELFF	TRBV30	few	.	TRBJ2-2
TGTGCCAGCAGCCGACTAGCGGGAGGGCCTTTTTACAATGAGCAGTTCTTC	CASSRLAGGPFYNEQFF	TRBV11-1	many	TRBD2	TRBJ2-1
TGTGCCACCAGTGACCAGGGACAGGGTGTATACAATGAGCAGTTCTTC	CATSDQGQGVYNEQFF	TRBV24-1	.	TRBD1	TRBJ2-1
TGTGCCAGTAGTATACTAAATAGCGGGAGGCGCAATGAGCAGTTCTTC	CASSILNSGRRNEQFF	TRBV19	.	TRBD2	TRBJ2-1
TGTGCCAGCTCCACCGCGGGAGATTGGTACAATGAGCAGTTCTTC	CASSTAGDWYNEQFF	TRBV9	.	TRBD2	TRBJ2-1
TGTGCCATCAGTGAGTCGTTTCCGGGGATGAATCAGCCCCAGCATTTT	CAISESFPGMNQPQHF	TRBV10-3	.	.	TRBJ1-5
TGTGCCAGCAGTCAACCACCCGGTCCCTTCTTCGAGCAGTTCTTC	CASSQPPGPFFEQFF	TRBV28	few	.	TRBJ2-1
TGTGCCAGCAGTTTAGCCCTTCGACAGTCCTTGAACACTGAAGCTTTCTTT	CASSLALRQSLNTEAFF	TRBV12-3/TRBV12-4	many	.	TRBJ1-1
TGCGCCAGCAGCTCTAATCCGGGACTAGCGAACAATGAGCAGTTCTTC	CASSSNPGLANNEQFF	TRBV5-1	few	TRBD2	TRBJ2-1
TGTGCCAGCAGCTCGTCCCGGGGGAAGGGGATTGAGCAGTTCTTC	CASSSSRGKGIEQFF	TRBV11-2	.	.	TRBJ2-1
TGTGCCAGCAGCGTGGGGACAGGGGGCTCTCTACAGCATTTT	CASSVGTGGSLQHF	TRBV5-8	few	TRBD1	TRBJ1-5
TGTGCCAGCAGCTTAGGGAGTTGGGGACAGGAGAACACCGGGGAGCTGTTTTTT	CASSLGSWGQENTGELFF	TRBV11-2	many	TRBD1	TRBJ2-2
TGTGCCAGTAGTAAGATAGGGGTCGCGAACACCGGGGAGCTGTTTTTT	CASSKIGVANTGELFF	TRBV19	few	.	TRBJ2-2
TGTGCCAGCAGCGGACTAGCGGGAAGTTTCTCCTACGAGCAGTACTTC	CASSGLAGSFSYEQYF	TRBV6-1	.	TRBD2	TRBJ2-7
TGTGCCAGCAGGCCCTCTACAGGGGGCACTGAAGCTTTCTTT	CASRPSTGGTEAFF	TRBV7-9	.	TRBD1	TRBJ1-1
TGTGCCAGCAGCCAGACAGGACTACTCTCTGGGGCCAACGTCCTGACTTTC	CASSQTGLLSGANVLTF	TRBV11-3	many	.	TRBJ2-6
TGTGCCAGCAGCTCACCAGGACTAGGGGCCTACAATGAGCAGTTCTTC	CASSSPGLGAYNEQFF	TRBV7-2	many	TRBD2	TRBJ2-1
TGTGCCAGCAGCTTTCGGCAGGGGACGGTCGAGGAGCAGTTCTTC	CASSFRQGTVEEQFF	TRBV7-9	.	.	TRBJ2-1
TGCAGCGTTGAAGAACAGGGGGCGCGGTACGAGCAGTACTTC	CSVEEQGARYEQYF	TRBV29-1	.	TRBD1	TRBJ2-7
TGCAGTGCCCGGATAGCGACGAGCTCCTACGAGCAGTACTTC	CSARIATSSYEQYF	TRBV20-1	.	.	TRBJ2-7
TGTGCCAGCAGTTTAATCATGGGACAGGGGGCTGCGTATGGCTACACCTTC	CASSLIMGQGAAYGYTF	TRBV27	many	TRBD1	TRBJ1-2
TGCAGCGTTGAAGCCCCGTCGGAGGGCGAGCAGTACTTC	CSVEAPSEGEQYF	TRBV29-1	many	.	TRBJ2-7
TGTCCCACCAGTGAAACCGGGATCCATGGGAACATTCAGTACTTC	CPTSETGIHGNIQYF	TRBV24-1	few	.	TRBJ2-4
TGCGCCAGCAGTTGGACGGATACTTCGGCTTACAATGAGCAGTTCTTC	CASSWTDTSAYNEQFF	TRBV5-1	many	.	TRBJ2-1
TGTGCCAGCAGTTACAGGGCCCCGGGGGCCTACGAGCAGTACTTC	CASSYRAPGAYEQYF	TRBV6-5	few	.	TRBJ2-7
TGTGCCAGCAGGTCGGTAGTGGCTAGCGCTTACAGGGATACGCAGTATTTT	CASRSVVASAYRDTQYF	TRBV28	.	.	TRBJ2-3
TGTGCCAGCAGTATACTAGCGGGCTCGAACACCGGGGAGCTGTTTTTT	CASSILAGSNTGELFF	TRBV28	many	TRBD2	TRBJ2-2
TGTGCCAGCAGCTCCCGTGGGACAGGGTACCTCTATGGCTACACCTTC	CASSSRGTGYLYGYTF	TRBV7-9	.	TRBD1	TRBJ1-2
TGTGCCAGCAGCTTAGTCCCGCTAGCGGCAAGCTCCTACAATGAGCAGTTCTTC	CASSLVPLAASSYNEQFF	TRBV11-2	many	TRBD2	TRBJ2-1
TGCAGTGCGGTCTCGGGCGGGAGTACGGAGACCCAGTACTTC	CSAVSGGSTETQYF	TRBV20-1	once	TRBD2	TRBJ2-5
TGTGCCAGCAGCCAAACCCTAGCGGGAGGTAGGCCGAGGGAGACCCAGTACTTC	CASSQTLAGGRPRETQYF	TRBV3-1	few	TRBD2	TRBJ2-5